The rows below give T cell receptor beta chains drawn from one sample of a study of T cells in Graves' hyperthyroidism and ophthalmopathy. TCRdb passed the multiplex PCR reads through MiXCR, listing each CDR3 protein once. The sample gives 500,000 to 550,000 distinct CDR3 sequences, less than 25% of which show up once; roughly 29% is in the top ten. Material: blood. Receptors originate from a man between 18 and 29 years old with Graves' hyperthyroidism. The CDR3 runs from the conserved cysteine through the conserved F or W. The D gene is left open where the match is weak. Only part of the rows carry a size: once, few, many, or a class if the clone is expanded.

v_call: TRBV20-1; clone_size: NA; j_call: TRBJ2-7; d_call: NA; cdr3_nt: TGCAGTGCTAGAGATAGGGCAGGAGGGCAGTACTTC; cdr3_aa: CSARDRAGGQYF
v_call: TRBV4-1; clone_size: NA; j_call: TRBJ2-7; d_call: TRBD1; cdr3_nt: TGCGCCAGCAGCCAAGATCGGGCGGGACAGGGGTACGAGCAGTACTTC; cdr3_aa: CASSQDRAGQGYEQYF
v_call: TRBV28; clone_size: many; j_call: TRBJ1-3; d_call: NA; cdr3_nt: TGTGCCAGCAGTTTACGGCAGTTGAACGGAAACACCATATATTTT; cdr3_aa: CASSLRQLNGNTIYF
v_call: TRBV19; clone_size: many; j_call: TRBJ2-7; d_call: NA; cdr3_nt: TGTGCCACCCTAGACCGAGATTCCTACGAGCAGTACTTC; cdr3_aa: CATLDRDSYEQYF
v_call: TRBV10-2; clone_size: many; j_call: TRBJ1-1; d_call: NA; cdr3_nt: TGCGCCAGCGCCGTGGGGCAGCTACCCATGAACACTGAAGCTTTCTTT; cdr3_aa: CASAVGQLPMNTEAFF
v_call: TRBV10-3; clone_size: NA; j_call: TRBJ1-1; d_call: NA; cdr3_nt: TGTGCCACCTGCGGGTGGCCGCCGGACACTGAAGCTTTCTTT; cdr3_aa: CATCGWPPDTEAFF
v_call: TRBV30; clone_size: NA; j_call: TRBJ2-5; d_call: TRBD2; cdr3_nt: TGTGCCTGGACTGTCTCGGGAGGAGTCCAAGAGACCCAGTACTTC; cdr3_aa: CAWTVSGGVQETQYF
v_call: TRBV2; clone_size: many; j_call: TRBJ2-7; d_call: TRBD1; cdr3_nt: TGTGCCAGCGTAACAGGGGGCTACGAGCAGTACTTC; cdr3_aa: CASVTGGYEQYF
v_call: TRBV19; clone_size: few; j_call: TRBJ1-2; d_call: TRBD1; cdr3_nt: TGTGCCAGTAGGCGCCGGGACAGGGATTTAAACTATGGCTACACCTTC; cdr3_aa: CASRRRDRDLNYGYTF
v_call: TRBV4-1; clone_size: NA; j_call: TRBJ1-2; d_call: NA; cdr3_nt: TGCGCCAGCAGCCAAGATCCCAGCCCGTATGGCTACACCTTC; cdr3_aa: CASSQDPSPYGYTF
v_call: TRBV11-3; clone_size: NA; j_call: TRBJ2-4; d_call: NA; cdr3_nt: TGTGCCAGCAGCTTAGATGGGGTTTCCCTAGCCAAAAACATTCAGTACTTC; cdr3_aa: CASSLDGVSLAKNIQYF
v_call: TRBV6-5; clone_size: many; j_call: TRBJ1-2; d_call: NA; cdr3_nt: TGTGCCAGCAGTCGGTTCTCGAGCGGCTCGAACTATGGCTACACCTTC; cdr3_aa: CASSRFSSGSNYGYTF
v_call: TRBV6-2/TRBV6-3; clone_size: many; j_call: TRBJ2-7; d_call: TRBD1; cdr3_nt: TGTGCCAGCAGTCCCCGAGCAGGGGGATTTCGAGAGCAGTACTTC; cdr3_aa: CASSPRAGGFREQYF
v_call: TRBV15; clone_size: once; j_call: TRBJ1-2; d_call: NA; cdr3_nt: TGTGCCACCAGCAGCTACCCCTACTATGGCTACACCTTC; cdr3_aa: CATSSYPYYGYTF
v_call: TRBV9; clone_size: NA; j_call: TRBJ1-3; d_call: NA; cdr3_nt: TGTGCCAGCAGCAAGGAGCGCGAGCGAAACACCATATATTTT; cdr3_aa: CASSKERERNTIYF
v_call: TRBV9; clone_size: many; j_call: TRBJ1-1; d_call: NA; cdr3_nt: TGTGCCAGCAGCGTAAGCCACACTGGGACTGAAGCTTTCTTT; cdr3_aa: CASSVSHTGTEAFF
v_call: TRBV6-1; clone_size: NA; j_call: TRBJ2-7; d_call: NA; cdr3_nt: TGTGCCAGCAGTGAAGAAGCCTCCTACGAGCAGTACTTC; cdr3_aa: CASSEEASYEQYF
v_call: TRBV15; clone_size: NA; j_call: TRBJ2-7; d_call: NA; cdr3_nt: TGTGCCACCAAAGAGTGGGGTTCCCACGAGCAGTACTTC; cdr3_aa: CATKEWGSHEQYF
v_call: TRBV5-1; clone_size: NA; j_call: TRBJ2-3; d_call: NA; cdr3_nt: TGCGCCAGCAGCTTGTGGGGGGCCCGTGCAGATACGCAGTATTTT; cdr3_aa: CASSLWGARADTQYF
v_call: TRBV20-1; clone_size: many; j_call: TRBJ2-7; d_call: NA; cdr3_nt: TGCAGTGCTAGAGCGATAGGGTTCAGCTCCTACGAGCAGTACTTC; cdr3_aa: CSARAIGFSSYEQYF
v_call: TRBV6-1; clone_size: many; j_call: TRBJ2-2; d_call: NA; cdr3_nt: TGTGCCAGCAGCGTAGGGGGGTACACCGGGGAGCTGTTTTTT; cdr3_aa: CASSVGGYTGELFF
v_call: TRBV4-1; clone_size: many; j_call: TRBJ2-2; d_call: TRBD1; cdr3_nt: TGCGCCAGCAGCCACAAAGGGGGCCACGGCACCGGGGAGCTGTTTTTT; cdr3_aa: CASSHKGGHGTGELFF
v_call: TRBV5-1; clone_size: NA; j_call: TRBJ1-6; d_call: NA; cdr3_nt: TGCGCCAGCAGCTTGGATTTTGAGGGGCTGAGCTCCTATAATTCACCCCTCCACTTT; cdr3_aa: CASSLDFEGLSSYNSPLHF
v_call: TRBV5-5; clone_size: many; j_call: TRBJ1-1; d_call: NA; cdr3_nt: TGTGCCAGCAGTTCCTTTACAGGGGAAGCTTTCTTT; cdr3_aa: CASSSFTGEAFF
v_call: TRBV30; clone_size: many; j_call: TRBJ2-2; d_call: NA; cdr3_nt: TGTGCCTGGCCCGGGACATCGAACACCGGGGAGCTGTTTTTT; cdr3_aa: CAWPGTSNTGELFF
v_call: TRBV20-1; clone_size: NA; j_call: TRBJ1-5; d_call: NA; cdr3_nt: TGCAGTGCTAGCAGAGGGGATCAGCCCCAGCATTTT; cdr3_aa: CSASRGDQPQHF
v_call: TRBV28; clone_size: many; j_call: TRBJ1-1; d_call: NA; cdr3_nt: TGTGCCAGCACTAAGAACAGGGCGGTGGGGAACACTGAAGCTTTCTTT; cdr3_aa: CASTKNRAVGNTEAFF